These 16 T cell receptor beta chains were all obtained from the same sample, sequenced in a study of cytomegalovirus exposure and HLA in healthy donors. Assay used: immunoSEQ multiplex PCR; TCRdb lists only in-frame clones, some missing. The profile shows approximately 100,000 clones, around 93% of them singletons. The sequenced sample consisted of PBMCs. The receptors were gathered from a woman in her 30s in good health and CMV-seropositive.

J is TRBJ2-2 and V is TRBV5-1, with 7 bases that match TRBD2. Germline lookup yields CDR1 SGHRS and CDR2 YFSETQ. The CDR3 covers 17 residues. J lost 2 bases, V lost 1 base, and 8 bases had no gene match. CDR3 bases: TGCGCCAGCAGCTTGAGGTTGGCTAGCGGCAACACCGGGGAGCTGTTTTTT. It specifies CASSLRLASGNTGELFF.

The chain combines TRBV7-2 with TRBJ1-2; 9 bases match TRBD1. CDR3 length equals 13 residues. Per the germline V gene, CDR1 is SGHTA and CDR2 is FQGNSA. The V and J ends lost 5 bases and 5 bases, in that order; junction bases with no gene match: 3. CDR3 DNA: TGTGCCAGCAGCGTGACAGGGGGGTATGGCTACACCTTC. This gives the protein CASSVTGGYGYTF.

The chain joins TRBV6-1 to TRBJ2-1; D is unresolved. V lost 4 bases and J lost 4, with 17 bases in between. Per the germline V gene, CDR1 is MNHNS and CDR2 is SASEGT. This CDR3 is built from 16 residues. This chain's CDR3 is CASSALRFPVYNEQFF. CDR3 in DNA: TGTGCCAGCAGTGCCCTTCGCTTCCCGGTGTACAATGAGCAGTTCTTC.

V usage is TRBV28 and J usage is TRBJ1-5, with 8 positions matching TRBD1. The CDR3 runs to 16 residues. With 7 bases clipped from V and 3 bases from J, the junction kept 11 bases outside the gene matches. Germline CDR1 reads MDHEN; CDR2 reads SYDVKM. CDR3 DNA: TGTGCCAGCACCTTTGGGACAGGTGCTATCAATCAGCCCCAGCATTTT. This codes for CASTFGTGAINQPQHF.

This clone is a singleton in its sample. This CDR3 is CASSLELLAYQNTGELFF. In nucleotides, the CDR3 is TGTGCCAGCAGCTTGGAACTACTAGCATACCAGAACACCGGGGAGCTGTTTTTT. V usage is TRBV5-8 and J usage is TRBJ2-2, with D perhaps TRBD2 (6 bases). V gave up 0 bases and J gave up 1 base, with 16 bases separating them. In germline, CDR1 is SGHTS, CDR2 YDEGEE. This CDR3 has 18 residues.

The V and J genes are TRBV5-5 and TRBJ2-1; TRBD2 matches 16 bases. Germline-derived CDR1 and CDR2 are SGHKS and YYEKEE (reference sequence). The CDR3 totals 17 residues. The junction had 7 bases not matched to a gene; V was cut back by 2 bases and J by 8 bases. CDR3 DNA sequence: TGTGCCAGCAGCTTCACCGGGACTAGCGGGAGGGGGCATGAGCAGTTCTTC. It codes for CASSFTGTSGRGHEQFF. The full variable domain, completed using reference TRBV5-5 and TRBJ2-1, is DAGVTQSPTHLIKTRGQQVTLRCSPISGHKSVSWYQQVLGQGPQFIFQYYEKEERGRGNFPDRFSARQFPNYSSELNVNALLLGDSALYLCASSFTGTSGRGHEQFFGPGTRLTVL.

This clone was detected once. CDR3 in amino acids: CASNSREKTQYF. The CDR3 DNA reads as TGTGCCAGCAACTCTCGGGAGAAGACCCAGTACTTC. The J gene is TRBJ2-5, the V gene TRBV7-2, with a tentative D call TRBD2 (6 bases). Deletions cut 7 bases from V and 6 bases from J, with 12 bases between. This CDR3 has 12 residues. Germline V gene data show CDR1 as SGHTA and CDR2 as FQGNSA.

The chain combines TRBV19 with TRBJ1-1; D may be TRBD1 (5 bases). V lost 8 bases, J lost 5 bases, and 9 bases lay in between. CDR1 is LNHDA and CDR2 is SQIVND in the germline V gene (reference sequence). CDR3 size: 11 residues. The CDR3 nucleotides read TGTGCCAGTGATAGGGGTACTGAAGCTTTCTTT. Protein: CASDRGTEAFF.

The gene calls are TRBV5-6 and TRBJ1-2; possibly TRBD1 for D (6 bases). Deletions cut 0 bases from V and 10 bases from J, with 22 bases between. The CDR3 has 16 residues. The germline V gene has CDR1 SGHDT and CDR2 YYEEEE. The CDR3 is CASSLGTGTSRLYYTF. CDR3 nucleotides: TGTGCCAGCAGCTTGGGGACCGGGACAAGCAGATTATACTACACCTTC.

The chain employs TRBV7-9 and TRBJ2-3; D gene unclear. The V end lost 0 bases, the J end lost 4 bases, and 8 bases lay between the germline ends. CDR3 length: 14 amino acids. Germline loops: CDR1 SEHNR, CDR2 FQNEAQ (reference sequence). The CDR3 DNA is TGTGCCAGCAGCTTAGCGGGTCGGGCAGATACGCAGTATTTT. Residues: CASSLAGRADTQYF. Full variable domain (rest looked up from reference TRBV7-9 and TRBJ2-3): DTGVSQNPRHKITKRGQNVTFRCDPISEHNRLYWYRQTLGQGPEFLTYFQNEAQLEKSRLLSDRFSAERPKGSFSTLEIQRTEQGDSAMYLCASSLAGRADTQYFGPGTRLTVL.

The genes are TRBV10-2 and TRBJ2-4; 7 positions match TRBD2. Germline assignment: CDR1 WSHSY and CDR2 SAAADI. The V and J ends lost 2 bases and 0 bases, in that order; junction bases with no gene match: 7. This CDR3 comprises 17 residues. CDR3: CASSEMGGGLAKNIQYF. Here the CDR3 DNA reads TGCGCCAGCAGTGAGATGGGCGGGGGACTAGCCAAAAACATTCAGTACTTC.

V is TRBV30 and J is TRBJ2-7, with TRBD1 matching over 9 bases. Germline loops: CDR1 GTSNPN, CDR2 SVGIG (reference sequence). CDR3 length: 15 residues. Trimming cost V 3 bases and J 7 bases; bases outside gene matches: 13. This CDR3 is CAWRFGDRALSEQYF. The CDR3 DNA reads as TGTGCCTGGAGATTTGGGGACAGGGCCCTGTCTGAGCAGTACTTC.

This chain connects TRBV29-1 to TRBJ1-2, with D tentatively TRBD1 (5 bases). CDR1 is SQVTM and CDR2 is ANQGSEA in the germline V gene. CDR3 length equals 13 residues. With 6 bases removed from V and 4 bases from J, the gap between germline ends came to 15 bases. DNA of the CDR3: TGCAGCGTCCACCCGGGGGGTGTCTATGGCTACACCTTC. It yields the protein CSVHPGGVYGYTF.

The genes are TRBV2 and TRBJ2-3; 9 nucleotides align to TRBD2. V shed 6 bases, J shed 2 bases, and the junction held 9 bases outside the gene matches. CDR1 and CDR2 (germline): SNHLY, FYNNEI. The CDR3 spans 16 residues. The CDR3 protein is CASSVLSGRNTDTQYF. The CDR3 region has the DNA TGTGCCAGCAGCGTCCTTAGCGGGAGAAACACAGATACGCAGTATTTT.

The chain joins TRBV10-3 to TRBJ1-1; unclear D gene. V lost 4 bases and J lost 1, with 10 bases in between. The CDR3 covers 14 residues. CDR1 ENHRY and CDR2 SYGVKD come from the germline V gene. CDR3 loop: CAISVGRQNTEAFF. CDR3 sequence (DNA): TGTGCCATCAGTGTGGGCAGGCAGAACACTGAAGCTTTCTTT.

V usage is TRBV28 and J usage is TRBJ2-7, with 7 nucleotides matching TRBD1. J gave up 4 bases and V 5 bases, and 14 bases lay outside the gene matches. The CDR3 totals 16 residues. Germline values: CDR1 MDHEN, CDR2 SYDVKM. Here the CDR3 DNA reads TGTGCCAGCAGTCCTACAGGGGTGACAGGGTGGTACGAGCAGTACTTC. This gives the protein CASSPTGVTGWYEQYF.